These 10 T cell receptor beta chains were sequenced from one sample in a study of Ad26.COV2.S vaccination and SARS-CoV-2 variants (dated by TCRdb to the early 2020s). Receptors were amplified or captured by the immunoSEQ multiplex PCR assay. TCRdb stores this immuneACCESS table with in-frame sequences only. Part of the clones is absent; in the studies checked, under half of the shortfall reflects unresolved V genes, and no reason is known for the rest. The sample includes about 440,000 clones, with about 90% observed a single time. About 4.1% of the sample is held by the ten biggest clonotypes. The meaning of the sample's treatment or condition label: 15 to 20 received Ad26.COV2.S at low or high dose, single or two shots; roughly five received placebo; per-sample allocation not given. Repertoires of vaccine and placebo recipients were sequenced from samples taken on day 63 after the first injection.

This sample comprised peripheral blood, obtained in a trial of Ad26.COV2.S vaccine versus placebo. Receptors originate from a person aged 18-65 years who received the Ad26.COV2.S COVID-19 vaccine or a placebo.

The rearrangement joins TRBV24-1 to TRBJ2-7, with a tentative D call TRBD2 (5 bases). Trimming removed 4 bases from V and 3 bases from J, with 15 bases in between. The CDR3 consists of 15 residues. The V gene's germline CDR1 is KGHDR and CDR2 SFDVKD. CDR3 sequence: CATSDPGRGSYEQYF. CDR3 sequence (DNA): TGTGCCACCAGTGACCCCGGCCGGGGTAGCTACGAGCAGTACTTC.

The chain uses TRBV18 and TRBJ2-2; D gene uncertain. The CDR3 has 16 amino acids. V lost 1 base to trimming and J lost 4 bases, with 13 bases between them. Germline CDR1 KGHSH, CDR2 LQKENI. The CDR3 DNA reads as TGTGCCAGCTCACCACGGGTTCAATTGACCACCGGGGAGCTGTTTTTT. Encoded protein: CASSPRVQLTTGELFF.

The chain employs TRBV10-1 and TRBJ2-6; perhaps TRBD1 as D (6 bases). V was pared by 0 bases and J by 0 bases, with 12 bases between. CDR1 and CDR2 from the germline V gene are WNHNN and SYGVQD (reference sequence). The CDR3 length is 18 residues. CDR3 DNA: TGCGCCAGCAGTGAGTCAGGCAGGGGAATCTCTGGGGCCAACGTCCTGACTTTC. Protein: CASSESGRGISGANVLTF.

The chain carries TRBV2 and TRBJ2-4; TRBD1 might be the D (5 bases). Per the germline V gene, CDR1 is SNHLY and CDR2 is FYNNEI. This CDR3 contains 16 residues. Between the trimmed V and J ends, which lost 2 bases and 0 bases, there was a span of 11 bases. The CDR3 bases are TGTGCCAGCAGTGAACTCACAGGACCAGCCAAAAACATTCAGTACTTC. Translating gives CASSELTGPAKNIQYF.

CDR3 in DNA: TGCGCCAGCAGCTTGAGGGTCGACTCCTACGAGCAGTACTTC. Its translation: CASSLRVDSYEQYF. This chain links TRBV5-1 with TRBJ2-7; no definite D call. CDR1 is SGHRS and CDR2 is YFSETQ in the germline V gene. This CDR3 region has 14 residues. V lost 1 base to trimming and J lost 0 bases, with 8 bases between them.

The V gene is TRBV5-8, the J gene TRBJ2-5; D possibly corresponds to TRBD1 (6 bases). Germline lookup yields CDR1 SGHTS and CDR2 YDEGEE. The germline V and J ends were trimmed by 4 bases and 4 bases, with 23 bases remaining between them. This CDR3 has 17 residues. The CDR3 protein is CASSIRFDTGHRETQYF. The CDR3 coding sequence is TGTGCCAGCAGCATCCGCTTCGACACGGGACACCGAGAGACCCAGTACTTC.

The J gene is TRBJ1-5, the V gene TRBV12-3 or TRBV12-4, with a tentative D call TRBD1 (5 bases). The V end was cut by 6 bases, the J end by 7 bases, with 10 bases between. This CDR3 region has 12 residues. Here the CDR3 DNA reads TGTGCCAGCAGGGGGACGGACCAGCCCCAGCATTTT. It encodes CASRGTDQPQHF.

The CDR3 region has the DNA TGTGCCTGGGGGACAGGGACGAACACCGGGGAGCTGTTTTTT. Its translation: CAWGTGTNTGELFF. The rearrangement links TRBV30 to TRBJ2-2; 9 bases map to TRBD1. CDR1 GTSNPN and CDR2 SVGIG come from the germline V gene (reference sequence). The CDR3 contains 14 residues. V gave up 5 bases and J gave up 0 bases; unmatched junction bases: 1.

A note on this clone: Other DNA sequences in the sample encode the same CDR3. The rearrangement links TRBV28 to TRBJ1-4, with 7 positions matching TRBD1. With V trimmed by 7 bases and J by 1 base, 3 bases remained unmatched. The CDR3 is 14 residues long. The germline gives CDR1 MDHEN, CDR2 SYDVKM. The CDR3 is CASTPGGTNEKLFF. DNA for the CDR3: TGTGCCAGCACCCCAGGGGGAACTAATGAAAAACTGTTTTTT.

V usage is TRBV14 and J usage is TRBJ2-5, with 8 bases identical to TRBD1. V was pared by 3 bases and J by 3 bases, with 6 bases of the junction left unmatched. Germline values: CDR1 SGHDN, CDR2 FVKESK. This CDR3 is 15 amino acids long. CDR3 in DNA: TGTGCCAGCAGCCAGCGGACAGGGCCAAAAGAGACCCAGTACTTC. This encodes CASSQRTGPKETQYF.